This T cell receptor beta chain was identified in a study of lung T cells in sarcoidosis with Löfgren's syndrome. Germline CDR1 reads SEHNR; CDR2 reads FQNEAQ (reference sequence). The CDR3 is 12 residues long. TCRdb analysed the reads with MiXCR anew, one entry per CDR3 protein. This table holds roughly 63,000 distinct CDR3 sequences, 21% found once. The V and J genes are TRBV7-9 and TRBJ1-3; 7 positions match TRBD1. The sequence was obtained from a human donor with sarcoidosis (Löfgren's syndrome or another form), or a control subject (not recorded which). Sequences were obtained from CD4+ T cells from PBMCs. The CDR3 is CATGSSGNTIYF. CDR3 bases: TGTGCGACAGGGAGCTCTGGAAACACCATATATTTT.